These T cell receptor beta chains were read from a single sample in a study of T cell responses to AZD1222 COVID-19 vaccine. Assay: immunoSEQ multiplex PCR; the TCRdb copy retains only in-frame clones and omits some. Here the sample spans about 180,000 clones, about 91% being singletons. The material was peripheral blood, obtained on day 0 of AZD1222 vaccination. The source of these receptors is an adult in good health. Both conserved end residues are part of each CDR3. D genes are given only for firm matches. A row's size may be missing; if present it is once, few, many or a size class.

V gene: TRBV6-5
clone size: once
J gene: TRBJ2-3
D gene: -
CDR3 DNA: TGTGCCAGCAGAGACCAGGGCCAAACGCAGTATTTT
CDR3 protein: CASRDQGQTQYF

V gene: TRBV10-2
clone size: -
J gene: TRBJ1-4
D gene: -
CDR3 DNA: TGCGCCAGCACTCCGACAAGCTCAACTAATGAAAAACTGTTTTTT
CDR3 protein: CASTPTSSTNEKLFF

V gene: TRBV5-4
clone size: -
J gene: TRBJ1-2
D gene: TRBD1
CDR3 DNA: TGTGCCAGCAGCCTACAGGGGTCTCCATTAACAAACTATGGCTACACCTTC
CDR3 protein: CASSLQGSPLTNYGYTF

V gene: TRBV7-2
clone size: -
J gene: TRBJ2-1
D gene: TRBD2
CDR3 DNA: TGTGCCAGCAGCTTAGGGCTAGCGGGAGGGAGTGAGCAGTTCTTC
CDR3 protein: CASSLGLAGGSEQFF

V gene: TRBV7-9
clone size: -
J gene: TRBJ2-2
D gene: -
CDR3 DNA: TGTGCCAGCAGCCCGCAGACTAGACCCGGCACCGGGGAGCTGTTTTTT
CDR3 protein: CASSPQTRPGTGELFF

V gene: TRBV7-4
clone size: -
J gene: TRBJ2-1
D gene: TRBD1
CDR3 DNA: TGTGCCAGCAGCTGGGACAGGGGCTACAATGAGCAGTTCTTC
CDR3 protein: CASSWDRGYNEQFF

V gene: TRBV10-3
clone size: -
J gene: TRBJ2-7
D gene: TRBD1
CDR3 DNA: TGTGCCATCAGTGGGGCTGACAGGGCGACCTACGAGCAGTACTTC
CDR3 protein: CAISGADRATYEQYF

V gene: TRBV28
clone size: once
J gene: TRBJ1-5
D gene: TRBD1
CDR3 DNA: TGTGCCAGCAGCTCCTCCACAGGGGGCCCTCAGCCCCAGCATTTT
CDR3 protein: CASSSSTGGPQPQHF

V gene: TRBV4-1
clone size: -
J gene: TRBJ1-6
D gene: -
CDR3 DNA: TGCGCCAGCAGCCAAGAGGTCCAAGCAAGTGCCAGGGATAATTCACCCCTCCACTTT
CDR3 protein: CASSQEVQASARDNSPLHF

V gene: TRBV4-2
clone size: -
J gene: TRBJ2-7
D gene: -
CDR3 DNA: TGTGCCACTAGGAGAGAGGGGGGGTTCTACGAGCAGTACTTC
CDR3 protein: CATRREGGFYEQYF

V gene: TRBV9
clone size: -
J gene: TRBJ1-5
D gene: TRBD1
CDR3 DNA: TGTGCCAGCAGCGTGGGGGACAGGTTCCAGGAGCCCCAGCATTTT
CDR3 protein: CASSVGDRFQEPQHF

V gene: TRBV19
clone size: once
J gene: TRBJ2-3
D gene: TRBD1
CDR3 DNA: TGTGCCAGTAGTACCCTCACAGGGGCAGATACGCAGTATTTT
CDR3 protein: CASSTLTGADTQYF

V gene: TRBV5-1
clone size: -
J gene: TRBJ2-1
D gene: -
CDR3 DNA: TGCGCCAGCAGCCCCCATACAGCGGGCTTTTACAATGAGCAGTTCTTC
CDR3 protein: CASSPHTAGFYNEQFF

V gene: TRBV3-1/TRBV3-2
clone size: -
J gene: TRBJ1-4
D gene: -
CDR3 DNA: TGTGCCGTCGGGGGTAGAGGAACTAATGAAAAACTGTTTTTT
CDR3 protein: CAVGGRGTNEKLFF

V gene: TRBV28
clone size: -
J gene: TRBJ1-1
D gene: TRBD1
CDR3 DNA: TGTGCCAGCAGTTACCCAGGGGGCGGTAACACTGAAGCTTTCTTT
CDR3 protein: CASSYPGGGNTEAFF

V gene: TRBV6-5
clone size: -
J gene: TRBJ2-5
D gene: TRBD2
CDR3 DNA: TGTGCCAGCAGCCGGACTAGCGGAGAGACCCAGTACTTC
CDR3 protein: CASSRTSGETQYF

V gene: TRBV11-3
clone size: -
J gene: TRBJ2-3
D gene: TRBD2
CDR3 DNA: TGTGCCAGCAGCCGTAATGGCGGGAGGGGTTTCACAGATACGCAGTATTTT
CDR3 protein: CASSRNGGRGFTDTQYF

V gene: TRBV2
clone size: -
J gene: TRBJ2-7
D gene: -
CDR3 DNA: TGTGCCAGCAGCCCGGACAACCCCGGGATCGGCGAGCAGTACTTC
CDR3 protein: CASSPDNPGIGEQYF

V gene: TRBV6-2/TRBV6-3
clone size: -
J gene: TRBJ2-7
D gene: TRBD2
CDR3 DNA: TGTGCCAGCAGTTCCACAGCGGGGGGCCGATCCTCCAGGATTTACGAGCAGTACTTC
CDR3 protein: CASSSTAGGRSSRIYEQYF